This T cell receptor beta chain was captured in a study of cytomegalovirus exposure and HLA in healthy donors. Amplification used 60 Vbeta primers and 13 Jbeta primers. Assay: immunoSEQ multiplex PCR; the TCRdb copy retains only in-frame clones and omits some. The sample carries some 150,000 clones, about 8.9% recorded once. The V gene end was trimmed by 2 bases and the J gene end by 4 bases; junction bases not matched to a gene: 1. The CDR3 totals 15 residues. Germline V gene data show CDR1 as SGDLS and CDR2 as YYNGEE. This chain links TRBV9 with TRBJ2-1; the match to TRBD2 covers 12 bases. This TCR came from a man aged 45-65 years in good health and CMV-seronegative. Material: PBMCs. The CDR3 loop reads CASSVGTSGYNEQFF. For the CDR3, the DNA is TGTGCCAGCAGCGTGGGGACTAGCGGGTACAATGAGCAGTTCTTC.